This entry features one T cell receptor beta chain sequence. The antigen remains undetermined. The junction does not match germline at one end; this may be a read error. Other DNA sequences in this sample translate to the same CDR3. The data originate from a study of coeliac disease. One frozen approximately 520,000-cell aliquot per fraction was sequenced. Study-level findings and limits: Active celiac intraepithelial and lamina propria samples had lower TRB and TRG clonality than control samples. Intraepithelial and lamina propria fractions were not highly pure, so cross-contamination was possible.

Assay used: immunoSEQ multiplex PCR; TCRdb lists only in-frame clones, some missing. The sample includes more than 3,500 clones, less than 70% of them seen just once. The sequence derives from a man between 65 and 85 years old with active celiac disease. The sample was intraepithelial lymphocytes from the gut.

DNA for the CDR3: TGCGCCAGCAGCCAAGGTCTCTATAATTCCCCCCTCCACTTT. This encodes CASSQGLYNSPLHF. The chain combines TRBV4-3 with TRBJ1-6; D is uncertain. Germline CDR1 and CDR2: LGHNA and YSLEER. This CDR3 has 14 residues.